The TCR beta chain described here comes from a study of T cell clonotyping in hematopoietic cell transplantation. Study observations and caveats: Pathologically expanded recipient clonotypes increased progressively from day 30 to day 180 as diversity fell. Without cell sorting, CD4 versus CD8 contributions remain unresolved.

Concerning this clone itself: Antigen: not known.

The table came from immunoSEQ multiplex PCR; TCRdb's copy has only in-frame clones and leaves some out. Here the sample spans tens of thousands of clones, about 95% being singletons. CDR3 length: 15 residues. CDR1 and CDR2 from the germline V gene are SGHRS and YFSETQ. Between the trimmed V and J ends, which lost 4 bases and 4 bases, there was a span of 17 bases. The sample comprised peripheral blood mononuclear cells. The chain uses TRBV5-1 and TRBJ1-2; D is possibly TRBD1 (6 bases). This TCR was recovered from a man aged 25 to 40 in good health. Some clones in this sample may be carry-over from other donors' samples. This CDR3 is CASSRLGGQGYGYTF. DNA of the CDR3: TGCGCCAGCAGCCGATTGGGGGGGCAAGGCTATGGCTACACCTTC.